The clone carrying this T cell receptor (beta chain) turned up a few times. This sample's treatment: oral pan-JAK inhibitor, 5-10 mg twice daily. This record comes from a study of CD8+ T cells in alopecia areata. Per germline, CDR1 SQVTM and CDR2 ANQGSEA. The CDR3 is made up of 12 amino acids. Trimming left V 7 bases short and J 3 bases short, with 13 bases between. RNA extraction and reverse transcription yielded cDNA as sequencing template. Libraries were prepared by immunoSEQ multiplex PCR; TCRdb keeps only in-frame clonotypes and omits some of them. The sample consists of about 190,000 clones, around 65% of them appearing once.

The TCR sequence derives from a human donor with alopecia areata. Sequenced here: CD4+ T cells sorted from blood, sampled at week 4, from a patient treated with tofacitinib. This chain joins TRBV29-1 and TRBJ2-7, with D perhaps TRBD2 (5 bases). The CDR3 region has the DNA TGCAGCGCGGGTCTCGAGGGCTACGAGCAGTACTTC. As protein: CSAGLEGYEQYF.